Below, 15 T cell receptor beta chains from the same sample are listed, as sequenced in a study of blood T cell repertoires in COVID-19. Using immunoSEQ multiplex PCR, the repertoire was profiled, and TCRdb retains in-frame clones only, with some absent. The sample includes more than 400,000 clones, roughly nine tenths of them seen just once. What was sequenced was PBMCs or T cells enriched from blood (not recorded which). The receptor source for this set is a young woman who had recovered from COVID-19.

This chain links TRBV5-1 with TRBJ2-3, with D perhaps TRBD2 (5 bases). The CDR3 spans 14 residues. V was pared by 0 bases and J by 1 base, with 6 bases between. The germline CDR1 and CDR2 sequences are SGHRS and YFSETQ. CDR3 nucleotide sequence: TGCGCCAGCAGCTTGGTGGAGGGCACAGATACGCAGTATTTT. Its protein is CASSLVEGTDTQYF. The whole variable domain, remainder taken from reference TRBV5-1 and TRBJ2-3, is KAGVTQTPRYLIKTRGQQVTLSCSPISGHRSVSWYQQTPGQGLQFLFEYFSETQRNKGNFPGRFSGRQFSNSRSEMNVSTLELGDSALYLCASSLVEGTDTQYFGPGTRLTVL.

This chain links TRBV19 with TRBJ1-6, with D possibly being TRBD1 (5 bases). Germline assignment: CDR1 LNHDA and CDR2 SQIVND (reference sequence). CDR3 length equals 14 residues. V lost 3 bases to trimming and J lost 8 bases, with 11 bases between them. The CDR3 nucleotides read TGTGCCAGTAGTATGGGGCACCGGTATTCACCCCTCCACTTT. As protein: CASSMGHRYSPLHF.

The chain recombines TRBV12-1 with TRBJ2-5; the D segment call TRBD1 is taken from the table without a DNA check. TRBV12-1 is described as a pseudogene. The CDR3 sequence is 15 residues long. The CDR3 is CASSFVSGQIGGQYF. The CDR3 DNA is TGTGCCAGCAGCTTTGTGTCGGGACAGATAGGCGGCCAGTACTTC.

Only one count was recorded for this clone. The chain carries TRBV2 and TRBJ1-5; no clear D. V gave up 6 bases and J gave up 2 bases, with 14 bases separating them. The CDR3 is 15 residues long. Germline loops: CDR1 SNHLY, CDR2 FYNNEI. The CDR3 DNA reads TGTGCCAGCAGCAGGTCGGTGGAGGGCAATCAGCCCCAGCATTTT. Translation: CASSRSVEGNQPQHF.

The J gene is TRBJ1-1, the V gene TRBV27, with D hard to call. The CDR3 has 11 amino acids. The germline V gene encodes CDR1 MNHEY and CDR2 SMNVEV (reference sequence). Trimming removed 3 bases at V and 7 bases at J, with 6 bases between. The CDR3 DNA follows: TGTGCCAGCAGTTTTGGGCATGAAGCTTTCTTT. As protein: CASSFGHEAFF.

The chain recombines TRBV27 with TRBJ1-2, with no clear D. This CDR3 contains 16 residues. Per germline, CDR1 MNHEY and CDR2 SMNVEV (reference sequence). The ends were cut back, 5 bases at V and 9 bases at J, with 25 bases in the middle. CDR3 sequence: CASSITTGSGSSSYTF. CDR3 coding DNA: TGTGCCAGCAGTATAACTACGGGGTCGGGGTCTAGTAGCTACACCTTC.

The chain combines TRBV7-2 with TRBJ2-3; 11 bases are shared with TRBD2. The ends lost 5 bases at V and 5 bases at J; junction bases unmatched: 6. The CDR3 has 15 residues. Germline loops: CDR1 SGHTA, CDR2 FQGNSA. This CDR3 is CASSQTSGKGDTQYF. CDR3 coding DNA: TGTGCCAGCAGCCAGACTAGCGGGAAGGGAGATACGCAGTATTTT. Full variable domain (remainder filled in from reference TRBV7-2 and TRBJ2-3): GAGVSQSPSNKVTEKGKDVELRCDPISGHTALYWYRQSLGQGLEFLIYFQGNSAPDKSGLPSDRFSAERTGGSVSTLTIQRTQQEDSAVYLCASSQTSGKGDTQYFGPGTRLTVL.

Points on this clone: Other DNA sequences in this specimen translate into the identical CDR3. The chain employs TRBV4-1 and TRBJ1-2; no clear D gene. V lost 1 base and J 2 bases, leaving 8 bases between the germline ends. The CDR3 has 14 amino acids. The germline gives CDR1 MGHRA, CDR2 YSYEKL. The CDR3 region is CASSQVGSNYGYTF. The DNA of the CDR3 is TGCGCCAGCAGCCAAGTTGGCTCCAACTATGGCTACACCTTC.

The chain employs TRBV7-9 and TRBJ2-1; no clear D. This CDR3 has 12 residues. Trimming cost V 3 bases and J 5 bases, with 5 bases left between them. Germline V gives CDR1 SEHNR, CDR2 FQNEAQ (reference sequence). The CDR3 nucleotides read TGTGCCAGCAGCTTTAGTAACAATGAGCAGTTCTTC. Its protein product is CASSFSNNEQFF. Combining the CDR3 with reference TRBV7-9 and TRBJ2-1 gives the whole variable domain DTGVSQNPRHKITKRGQNVTFRCDPISEHNRLYWYRQTLGQGPEFLTYFQNEAQLEKSRLLSDRFSAERPKGSFSTLEIQRTEQGDSAMYLCASSFSNNEQFFGPGTRLTVL.

In this sample, this clone turned up once. This chain uses TRBV7-2 with TRBJ2-3; tentatively, D is TRBD2 (5 bases). The CDR3 has 14 amino acids. The V end lost 1 base, the J end lost 6 bases, and 11 bases lay between the germline ends. Per germline, CDR1 SGHTA and CDR2 FQGNSA. The CDR3 nucleotides are TGTGCCAGCAGCTTAGGAGACCCGGGGGATACGCAGTATTTT. Encoded protein: CASSLGDPGDTQYF.

This chain joins TRBV6-1 and TRBJ1-2; no definite D call. The CDR3 spans 14 residues. Between the trimmed V and J ends, which lost 2 bases and 4 bases, there was a span of 11 bases. Germline loops: CDR1 MNHNS, CDR2 SASEGT. The CDR3 sequence: CASSELARGYGYTF. The CDR3 nucleotides are TGTGCCAGCAGTGAATTGGCCCGGGGCTATGGCTACACCTTC.

The rearrangement links TRBV5-1 to TRBJ2-5, with a tentative D call TRBD1 (6 bases). The CDR3 runs to 15 residues. Germline loops: CDR1 SGHRS, CDR2 YFSETQ. Trimming shortened V by 8 bases and J by 5 bases, and 22 bases separated the two germline ends. The CDR3 nucleotides are TGCGCCAGTGGACAGCTTAACGACCCCCAGGAGACCCAGTACTTC. Translation gives CASGQLNDPQETQYF.

This clone was detected a few times. This chain uses TRBV4-1 with TRBJ1-2; D remains unclear. Trimming left V 6 bases short and J 1 base short, with 9 bases between. CDR3 length equals 13 residues. The germline V gene has CDR1 MGHRA and CDR2 YSYEKL. In DNA, the CDR3 is TGCGCCAGCAGGGCCGGGAGTAACTATGGCTACACCTTC. Protein: CASRAGSNYGYTF.

The chain uses TRBV3-1 (or the pseudogene TRBV3-2) and TRBJ2-5; possibly TRBD2 for D (6 bases). V was shortened by 5 bases and J by 4 bases, with 17 bases between the two germline ends. CDR3 length equals 15 residues. CDR1 and CDR2 from the germline V gene are LGHDT and YNNKEL (reference sequence). The CDR3 here is CASSRSSVGGETQYF. In DNA form, the CDR3 reads TGTGCCAGCAGCAGGTCCTCGGTCGGGGGAGAGACCCAGTACTTC.

The V gene is TRBV30, the J gene TRBJ1-1, with D uncertain. V lost 2 bases and J 0 bases, leaving 10 bases between the germline ends. Per germline, CDR1 GTSNPN and CDR2 SVGIG (reference sequence). The CDR3 sequence is 14 residues long. The CDR3 reads CAWSYSLLNTEAFF. DNA for the CDR3: TGTGCCTGGAGTTACAGTCTTCTGAACACTGAAGCTTTCTTT.